Sequencing of this T cell receptor (beta chain) was carried out in a study of blood T cell repertoires in COVID-19. Using immunoSEQ multiplex PCR, the repertoire was profiled, and TCRdb retains in-frame clones only, with some absent. The data show 300,000 to 350,000 clones, around 91% seen once. Germline V lookup: CDR1 SGHVS, CDR2 FNYEAQ. Trimming shortened V by 3 bases and J by 1 base, and 15 bases separated the two germline ends. This CDR3 is built from 16 residues. The sample comprised peripheral blood. The chain is built from TRBV7-6 and TRBJ1-1; a possible D gene is TRBD1 (6 bases). The source of this sequence is a woman aged 18 to 35 who had recovered from COVID-19. The DNA for the CDR3 is TGTGCCAGCAGCTTCGTCCGGACAGATCAGAACACTGAAGCTTTCTTT. Protein: CASSFVRTDQNTEAFF.